These T cell receptor beta chains were read from a single sample in a study of blood T cell repertoires in COVID-19. The data were produced by immunoSEQ multiplex PCR, yet TCRdb's version contains in-frame clones alone and is incomplete. Here the sample spans more than 100,000 clones, over 75% being singletons. The source material was peripheral blood. The receptors shown here come from a man aged 80 or over with acute or convalescent COVID-19. The CDR3 runs from the conserved cysteine through the conserved F or W.

j_call: TRBJ2-3
v_call: TRBV19
cdr3_aa: CASSMEGLRPDTQYF

j_call: TRBJ2-1
v_call: TRBV5-5
cdr3_aa: CASSLDGYNEQFF

j_call: TRBJ2-2
v_call: TRBV2
cdr3_aa: CASSGPGLAGGKWVFF

j_call: TRBJ2-1
v_call: TRBV19
cdr3_aa: CASSPREALGQFF

j_call: TRBJ1-1
v_call: TRBV11-3
cdr3_aa: CASSQTGETEAFF

j_call: TRBJ1-2
v_call: TRBV3-1/TRBV3-2
cdr3_aa: CASSQATGRDGYTF

j_call: TRBJ1-3
v_call: TRBV19
cdr3_aa: CASGDRDSGNTIYF

j_call: TRBJ2-5
v_call: TRBV7-9
cdr3_aa: CASSPWTAETQYF

j_call: TRBJ1-1
v_call: TRBV11-2
cdr3_aa: CASSTLGQGWRDTEAFF

j_call: TRBJ1-5
v_call: TRBV6-5
cdr3_aa: CASSSNTNQPQHF

j_call: TRBJ2-7
v_call: TRBV18
cdr3_aa: CASSPRDKGLGEQYF

j_call: TRBJ1-5
v_call: TRBV2
cdr3_aa: CASSVRVQGNQPQHF

j_call: TRBJ1-1
v_call: TRBV7-9
cdr3_aa: CASSLKRDTEAFF

j_call: TRBJ1-3
v_call: TRBV5-1
cdr3_aa: CASSATGTGAGNTIYF

j_call: TRBJ2-3
v_call: TRBV7-8
cdr3_aa: CASSLRSGVTDTQYF

j_call: TRBJ1-1
v_call: TRBV19
cdr3_aa: CASSITGWDTEAFF

j_call: TRBJ1-3
v_call: TRBV19
cdr3_aa: CASSINRGTAGNTIYF

j_call: TRBJ2-7
v_call: TRBV6-2/TRBV6-3
cdr3_aa: CASSSFGIRQPYEQYF

j_call: TRBJ1-1
v_call: TRBV10-1
cdr3_aa: CASSRTGGDEAFF

j_call: TRBJ2-5
v_call: TRBV7-2
cdr3_aa: CASSYTGRSQETQYF

j_call: TRBJ2-4
v_call: TRBV28
cdr3_aa: CASSLYSVGNIQYF

j_call: TRBJ1-2
v_call: TRBV5-1
cdr3_aa: CASSIGQGSYGYTF

j_call: TRBJ1-2
v_call: TRBV5-1
cdr3_aa: CASRSYGENYGYTF

j_call: TRBJ1-2
v_call: TRBV6-5
cdr3_aa: CASSYSIGNRDGYTF

j_call: TRBJ1-5
v_call: TRBV7-6
cdr3_aa: CASSPGTASNQPQHF

j_call: TRBJ1-2
v_call: TRBV5-6
cdr3_aa: CASRLGGYDTF

j_call: TRBJ1-2
v_call: TRBV7-9
cdr3_aa: CASSLVGDYTF

j_call: TRBJ2-1
v_call: TRBV5-1
cdr3_aa: CASSLTVSYNEQFF

j_call: TRBJ2-3
v_call: TRBV18
cdr3_aa: CASSPRDTGDTQYF

j_call: TRBJ1-3
v_call: TRBV4-1
cdr3_aa: CASSQEGTALSGNTIYF

j_call: TRBJ2-7
v_call: TRBV5-8
cdr3_aa: CASSLTGKSEQYF

j_call: TRBJ1-4
v_call: TRBV25-1
cdr3_aa: CATSPPIAGATEKLFF

j_call: TRBJ1-4
v_call: TRBV18
cdr3_aa: CASSLNQGGKDEKLFF

j_call: TRBJ1-1
v_call: TRBV19
cdr3_aa: CASSMGRSRPNTEAFF

j_call: TRBJ1-1
v_call: TRBV7-9
cdr3_aa: CASSLFRGGVDTEAFF

j_call: TRBJ2-1
v_call: TRBV29-1
cdr3_aa: CSVEGHRGWGNEQFF

j_call: TRBJ2-1
v_call: TRBV9
cdr3_aa: CASSVGSGGLYNEQFF

j_call: TRBJ1-4
v_call: TRBV5-1
cdr3_aa: CASSTQGGNEKLFF

j_call: TRBJ1-4
v_call: TRBV23-1
cdr3_aa: CASSQSTGEDEKLFF

j_call: TRBJ1-2
v_call: TRBV11-2
cdr3_aa: CASSLDSGGYTF

j_call: TRBJ2-4
v_call: TRBV4-1
cdr3_aa: CASSQEQAGGSVDIQYF

j_call: TRBJ1-1
v_call: TRBV18
cdr3_aa: CASSPPLGTNGAFF

j_call: TRBJ1-5
v_call: TRBV7-9
cdr3_aa: CASSLAKGQSNQPQHF

j_call: TRBJ1-1
v_call: TRBV5-5
cdr3_aa: CASSLGGGRTEAFF

j_call: TRBJ2-1
v_call: TRBV6-6
cdr3_aa: CATTGNYNEQFF

j_call: TRBJ1-2
v_call: TRBV6-5
cdr3_aa: CATRRTGIPNYGYTF

j_call: TRBJ2-7
v_call: TRBV11-2
cdr3_aa: CASSLTSSQTWVSEQYF

j_call: TRBJ2-3
v_call: TRBV7-3
cdr3_aa: CASSDGTSGRGDTQYF

j_call: TRBJ1-6
v_call: TRBV6-2/TRBV6-3
cdr3_aa: CASSYGSNSPLHF

j_call: TRBJ1-2
v_call: TRBV10-1
cdr3_aa: CATPWPPNRVILYGYTF

j_call: TRBJ2-3
v_call: TRBV7-7
cdr3_aa: CASSKGQASTDTQYF

j_call: TRBJ1-3
v_call: TRBV2
cdr3_aa: CASSVSSGNTIYF

j_call: TRBJ1-1
v_call: TRBV29-1
cdr3_aa: CSVVLNTEAFF

j_call: TRBJ1-1
v_call: TRBV20-1
cdr3_aa: CSARPGTEAFF

j_call: TRBJ2-7
v_call: TRBV6-1
cdr3_aa: CATSGRNFYEQYF